This T cell receptor beta chain was found in a study of blood T cell repertoires in COVID-19. Looking at the study overall: Sites in the United States, Italy and Spain provided acute and convalescent COVID-19 samples. PBMCs, B-cell-depleted T cells, or T cells provided the cDNA or gDNA that made up the material.

CDR3 length: 15 amino acids. V was clipped by 3 bases and J by 3 bases, with 13 bases between them. CDR1 SGHTS and CDR2 YDEGEE come from the germline V gene. In the original processing: Quantification of nucleated cells was approximated via reference gene primer amplification. TCRdb's copy holds only in-frame clones and misses some; the assay was immunoSEQ multiplex PCR. V and J calls and clone size are those listed in that table; D and trimming were worked out from the DNA. The sample shows under 300,000 clones, roughly 80% of them seen only once. The sequenced sample was peripheral blood. The chain joins TRBV5-8 to TRBJ1-3; weak D call: TRBD1 (5 bases). This clonotype originated in a young woman with acute or convalescent COVID-19. The CDR3 DNA sequence: TGTGCCAGCAGCTGGACCGGACAAATTGGAAACACCATATATTTT. Protein sequence: CASSWTGQIGNTIYF.